A selection of T cell receptor beta chains follows, all from one sample in a study of T cell repertoires and Cas9 in healthy adults. Produced via immunoSEQ multiplex PCR; TCRdb's table is partial and in-frame only. The repertoire holds around 23,000 clones, with about nine tenths as singletons. Sequencing was done on a sample of CD4+ effector T cells (CD127+, CD25-, CD137-, CD154-) from PBMCs; culture status not recorded. The receptors were gathered from a human donor in good health. Each CDR3 is given with its conserved first and last residue. A D gene is named only where the DNA matches it firmly. Clone sizes are given selectively: once, few, many, or a class where the clone is expanded.

J gene: TRBJ1-2
clone size: .
D gene: TRBD1
V gene: TRBV6-5
CDR3 protein: CASRSWDRRTYGYTF
CDR3 DNA: TGTGCCAGCAGATCCTGGGACAGGCGGACCTATGGCTACACCTTC

J gene: TRBJ1-5
clone size: .
D gene: TRBD1
V gene: TRBV5-6
CDR3 protein: CASSPDRGREPQHF
CDR3 DNA: TGTGCCAGCAGCCCTGACAGGGGGAGGGAGCCCCAGCATTTT

J gene: TRBJ1-2
clone size: once
D gene: .
V gene: TRBV7-2
CDR3 protein: CASSLFPPGQGTGYTF
CDR3 DNA: TGTGCCAGCAGCTTATTTCCCCCCGGCCAGGGGACTGGCTACACCTTC

J gene: TRBJ1-1
clone size: .
D gene: .
V gene: TRBV5-4
CDR3 protein: CASSTLGAGNTEAFF
CDR3 DNA: TGTGCCAGCAGCACATTGGGGGCAGGGAACACTGAAGCTTTCTTT

J gene: TRBJ2-5
clone size: .
D gene: TRBD1
V gene: TRBV7-3
CDR3 protein: CASSSDRGSETQYF
CDR3 DNA: TGTGCCAGCAGCTCGGACAGGGGTTCAGAGACCCAGTACTTC

J gene: TRBJ1-6
clone size: .
D gene: .
V gene: TRBV5-1
CDR3 protein: CASSLADRDNSPLHF
CDR3 DNA: TGCGCCAGCAGCTTGGCCGACAGAGATAATTCACCCCTCCACTTT

J gene: TRBJ2-5
clone size: .
D gene: TRBD2
V gene: TRBV30
CDR3 protein: CAWNPGLAGETQYF
CDR3 DNA: TGTGCCTGGAATCCGGGACTAGCGGGAGAGACCCAGTACTTC

J gene: TRBJ2-5
clone size: .
D gene: .
V gene: TRBV6-5
CDR3 protein: CASSLGTVESQYF
CDR3 DNA: TGTGCCAGCAGTCTAGGGACCGTGGAGAGCCAGTACTTC

J gene: TRBJ1-3
clone size: .
D gene: .
V gene: TRBV7-8
CDR3 protein: CASSRGGIYSGNTIYF
CDR3 DNA: TGTGCCAGCAGCCGGGGGGGGATCTACTCTGGAAACACCATATATTTT

J gene: TRBJ2-7
clone size: .
D gene: TRBD1
V gene: TRBV7-2
CDR3 protein: CASSYARDSYEQYF
CDR3 DNA: TGTGCCAGCAGCTACGCACGGGACAGCTACGAGCAGTACTTC

J gene: TRBJ2-3
clone size: .
D gene: .
V gene: TRBV15
CDR3 protein: CATRQGQGTDTQYF
CDR3 DNA: TGTGCCACCAGACAGGGTCAAGGCACAGATACGCAGTATTTT

J gene: TRBJ1-5
clone size: .
D gene: TRBD1
V gene: TRBV19
CDR3 protein: CASSLRTGGNQPQHF
CDR3 DNA: TGTGCCAGTAGTTTGCGGACAGGGGGCAATCAGCCCCAGCATTTT

J gene: TRBJ1-3
clone size: .
D gene: TRBD1
V gene: TRBV9
CDR3 protein: CASGVGTGGNSGNTIYF
CDR3 DNA: TGTGCCAGCGGCGTAGGGACAGGGGGCAACTCTGGAAACACCATATATTTT

J gene: TRBJ1-1
clone size: .
D gene: .
V gene: TRBV19
CDR3 protein: CASSQTMNTEAFF
CDR3 DNA: TGTGCCAGTAGCCAAACAATGAACACTGAAGCTTTCTTT

J gene: TRBJ2-1
clone size: .
D gene: .
V gene: TRBV28
CDR3 protein: CASSVEGYEQFF
CDR3 DNA: TGTGCCAGCAGTGTGGAGGGCTATGAGCAGTTCTTC

J gene: TRBJ1-2
clone size: few
D gene: .
V gene: TRBV18
CDR3 protein: CASSPAGRPYGYTF
CDR3 DNA: TGTGCCAGCTCACCGGCGGGGCGGCCCTATGGCTACACCTTC

J gene: TRBJ1-1
clone size: .
D gene: .
V gene: TRBV27
CDR3 protein: CASSSGTSRMNTEAFF
CDR3 DNA: TGTGCCAGCAGTTCAGGGACGTCGAGAATGAACACTGAAGCTTTCTTT

J gene: TRBJ2-5
clone size: .
D gene: .
V gene: TRBV5-5
CDR3 protein: CASSLAGTGSMETQYF
CDR3 DNA: TGTGCCAGCAGCTTGGCGGGTACAGGGTCGATGGAGACCCAGTACTTC

J gene: TRBJ2-1
clone size: .
D gene: TRBD2
V gene: TRBV19
CDR3 protein: CASSGGTSGRLEQFF
CDR3 DNA: TGTGCCAGTAGTGGGGGGACTAGCGGGAGGTTAGAGCAGTTCTTC

J gene: TRBJ2-1
clone size: .
D gene: .
V gene: TRBV11-2
CDR3 protein: CASSLVSVAALDGQFF
CDR3 DNA: TGTGCCAGCAGCTTAGTCTCTGTAGCGGCTTTGGATGGGCAGTTCTTC